This T cell receptor (beta chain) was identified in a study of cytomegalovirus exposure and HLA in healthy donors. Study-wide points: Later analysis identified a missense DCLRE1C variant that was linked to TCR beta V- and J-gene trimming.

The germline V gene has CDR1 LNHDA and CDR2 SQIVND (reference sequence). Trimming removed 3 bases from V and 0 bases from J, with 18 bases in between. The CDR3 totals 18 residues. Primers for the PCR totalled 60 Vbeta and 13 Jbeta. Assay: immunoSEQ multiplex PCR; the TCRdb copy retains only in-frame clones and omits some. This sample's clone table lists more than 100,000 clones. As for this clone: What it binds is unknown.

The chain combines TRBV19 with TRBJ2-1, with D possibly matching TRBD1 (6 bases). The specimen sequenced was PBMCs. This sequence originates from a man in his forties in good health and CMV-seronegative. The CDR3 DNA reads as TGTGCCAGTAGTATGAGTGGGGCAGGGGCTGCCTCCTACAATGAGCAGTTCTTC. It is translated as CASSMSGAGAASYNEQFF.